The next 29 T cell receptor beta chains were all read from a single sample in a study of shared clonotypes between healthy human individuals. Generated by immunoSEQ multiplex PCR, the TCRdb table keeps only in-frame clones and is missing some. The sample shows 2 million to 2.5 million clones, 85% to 95% of them seen only once. Input material: naive CD4+ T cells from PBMCs. Subset here: CD45RA+ positively selected. All receptors come from a man aged 18 to 30 in good health. Some clones in this sample may be carry-over from other donors' samples.

This sequence joins TRBV5-1 and TRBJ2-1; 10 nucleotides line up with TRBD2. Germline V CDR1 and CDR2: SGHRS, YFSETQ. V was pared by 3 bases and J by 3 bases, with 9 bases of the junction left unmatched. This CDR3 is built from 17 residues. In DNA form, the CDR3 reads TGCGCCAGCAGCTGGGGGCTAGCGGGAGACTACTACAATGAGCAGTTCTTC. Translating it yields CASSWGLAGDYYNEQFF. Full variable domain (outside the CDR3, taken from reference TRBV5-1 and TRBJ2-1): KAGVTQTPRYLIKTRGQQVTLSCSPISGHRSVSWYQQTPGQGLQFLFEYFSETQRNKGNFPGRFSGRQFSNSRSEMNVSTLELGDSALYLCASSWGLAGDYYNEQFFGPGTRLTVL.

The chain recombines TRBV15 with TRBJ2-7; 8 bases line up with TRBD2. With 0 bases clipped from V and 3 bases from J, the junction kept 19 bases outside the gene matches. Germline CDR1 is LNHNV and CDR2 is YYDKDF (reference sequence). The CDR3 covers 20 residues. Written as DNA, the CDR3 is TGTGCCACCAGCAGAGATCACCCGACGGGTAGTAGCGGGACCCGCTACGAGCAGTACTTC. Translating gives CATSRDHPTGSSGTRYEQYF.

This chain joins TRBV11-2 and TRBJ2-1; no reliable D call. This CDR3 spans 10 amino acids. The germline V gene encodes CDR1 SGHAT and CDR2 FQNNGV. V lost 1 base and J 13 bases, leaving 5 bases between the germline ends. The CDR3 reads CASSLATQFF. The DNA for the CDR3 is TGTGCCAGCAGCTTAGCTACACAGTTCTTC.

This chain joins TRBV28 and TRBJ1-4, with D uncertain. The length of the CDR3 is 17 residues. Germline CDR1 MDHEN, CDR2 SYDVKM. V gave up 0 bases and J gave up 2 bases, with 13 bases separating them. CDR3 region: CASSLWGGSWTNEKLFF. The CDR3 nucleotides read TGTGCCAGCAGTTTATGGGGCGGCTCTTGGACTAATGAAAAACTGTTTTTT.

The rearrangement links TRBV11-3 to TRBJ1-1; 7 nucleotides agree with TRBD1. V lost 5 bases to trimming and J lost 5 bases; unmatched junction nucleotides: 5. Germline loops: CDR1 SGHNT, CDR2 YENEEA. This CDR3 is built from 13 residues. DNA for the CDR3: TGTGCCAGCAGCCTGGGGACAGAGACTGAAGCTTTCTTT. This codes for CASSLGTETEAFF.

The chain recombines TRBV28 with TRBJ1-5, with D hard to call. V lost 6 bases and J lost 0, with 18 bases in between. There are 17 residues in the CDR3. The germline CDR1 and CDR2 sequences are MDHEN and SYDVKM. The CDR3 bases are TGTGCCAGCAGGGCACCTTACAAAGTTTATAGCAATCAGCCCCAGCATTTT. Protein: CASRAPYKVYSNQPQHF.

The chain employs TRBV5-1 and TRBJ2-3; 8 nucleotides line up with TRBD1. V shed 3 bases, J shed 2 bases, and the junction held 5 bases outside the gene matches. Germline V CDR1 and CDR2: SGHRS, YFSETQ. The CDR3 consists of 15 residues. The CDR3 region is CASSSGQALTDTQYF. The DNA of the CDR3 is TGCGCCAGCAGCTCGGGACAGGCCCTCACAGATACGCAGTATTTT.

The chain couples TRBV7-6 to TRBJ1-3; D call uncertain. The CDR3 loop spans 14 amino acids. Germline CDR1 reads SGHVS; CDR2 reads FNYEAQ. V lost 3 bases to trimming and J lost 0 bases, with 6 bases between them. In DNA form, the CDR3 reads TGTGCCAGCAGCTTTGGAAGCTCTGGAAACACCATATATTTT. Its translation is CASSFGSSGNTIYF.

This chain connects TRBV5-1 to TRBJ2-7; 8 bases agree with TRBD1. CDR3 length: 15 residues. Germline V CDR1 and CDR2: SGHRS, YFSETQ. V gave up 5 bases and J gave up 0 bases; unmatched junction bases: 7. The CDR3 region is CASSSGTGISYEQYF. The CDR3 bases are TGCGCCAGCAGTTCTGGGACAGGTATCTCCTACGAGCAGTACTTC.

This clone has a single count. The chain combines TRBV15 with TRBJ1-2, with a possible D match to TRBD1 (5 bases). V was pared by 0 bases and J by 8 bases, with 10 bases between. The CDR3 extends over 13 amino acids. CDR1 LNHNV and CDR2 YYDKDF come from the germline V gene (reference sequence). For the CDR3, the DNA is TGTGCCACCAGCAGAGAGCAGGGTAGCGGCTACACCTTC. The encoded protein is CATSREQGSGYTF.

The chain carries TRBV5-1 and TRBJ2-7, with 8 bases lining up with TRBD1. This CDR3 has 14 residues. After removal of 8 bases from V and 0 bases from J, the junction contained 7 bases not matched to a gene. Per the germline V gene, CDR1 is SGHRS and CDR2 is YFSETQ. The CDR3: CASMEQGVSYEQYF. Written as DNA, the CDR3 is TGCGCCAGTATGGAACAGGGGGTCTCCTACGAGCAGTACTTC.

J is TRBJ2-5 and V is TRBV5-6, with 10 bases lining up with TRBD2. The CDR3 extends over 14 amino acids. Germline V CDR1 and CDR2: SGHDT, YYEEEE. Losses at the gene ends were 4 bases for V and 5 bases for J; bases not matched to a gene: 5. CDR3 bases: TGTGCCAGCAGCCCCGGACTAGCGGTGGAGACCCAGTACTTC. Translation: CASSPGLAVETQYF.

The chain links TRBV29-1 to TRBJ2-7; 7 bases map to TRBD1. Germline trimming cut 5 bases from V and 1 base from J; bases unmatched to any gene: 5. The CDR3 contains 13 residues. Germline CDR1 is SQVTM and CDR2 is ANQGSEA. The CDR3 sequence: CSVTHRGSYEQYF. The CDR3 nucleotides read TGCAGCGTTACTCACAGGGGTTCCTACGAGCAGTACTTC.

Comment on this clone: Other DNA sequences of this sample code for an identical CDR3. The J gene is TRBJ1-3, the V gene TRBV30; D ambiguous. Germline V CDR1 and CDR2: GTSNPN, SVGIG (reference sequence). The CDR3 loop spans 12 amino acids. Trimming removed 0 bases from V and 4 bases from J, with 4 bases in between. CDR3 bases: TGTGCCTGGAGTGTAACGGGAAACACCATATATTTT. It translates to CAWSVTGNTIYF.

This rearrangement joins TRBV11-3 to TRBJ2-1, with D unclear. The V and J ends lost 4 bases and 7 bases respectively, with 14 bases between them. The germline V gene encodes CDR1 SGHNT and CDR2 YENEEA. The CDR3 length is 14 residues. This CDR3 is CASSYGFVGNEQFF. In DNA, the CDR3 is TGTGCCAGCAGCTACGGGTTTGTAGGGAATGAGCAGTTCTTC.

This clone was counted only a few times. The rearrangement links TRBV5-4 to TRBJ2-3; 13 bases are shared with TRBD2. With V trimmed by 2 bases and J by 2 bases, 2 bases remained unmatched. Per germline, CDR1 SGHNT and CDR2 YYREEE (reference sequence). This CDR3 is 16 amino acids long. CDR3 nucleotide sequence: TGTGCCAGCAGCTTAGGACTAGCGGGGGCCACAGATACGCAGTATTTT. This encodes CASSLGLAGATDTQYF.

This chain links TRBV19 with TRBJ1-2, with 7 bases fitting TRBD1. The CDR3 is 13 amino acids. Germline CDR1 is LNHDA and CDR2 is SQIVND (reference sequence). After removal of 6 bases from V and 4 bases from J, the junction contained 5 bases not matched to a gene. The CDR3 bases are TGTGCCAGTAGGCGACAGGGTTCCTATGGCTACACCTTC. This codes for CASRRQGSYGYTF. The whole variable domain, remainder taken from reference TRBV19 and TRBJ1-2, is DGGITQSPKYLFRKEGQNVTLSCEQNLNHDAMYWYRQDPGQGLRLIYYSQIVNDFQKGDIAEGYSVSREKKESFPLTVTSAQKNPTAFYLCASRRQGSYGYTFGSGTRLTVV.

The chain employs TRBV30 and TRBJ2-1; 8 bases line up with TRBD2. The ends lost 6 bases at V and 2 bases at J; junction bases unmatched: 12. CDR1 and CDR2 from the germline V gene are GTSNPN and SVGIG (reference sequence). The CDR3 has 16 residues. The CDR3 sequence: CACSIGRGGTYNEQFF. The CDR3 DNA follows: TGTGCCTGCTCGATCGGGAGGGGGGGAACCTACAATGAGCAGTTCTTC. The full variable domain, with the rest looked up from reference TRBV30 and TRBJ2-1, is SQTIHQWPATLVQPVGSPLSLECTVEGTSNPNLYWYRQAAGRGLQLLFYSVGIGQISSEVPQNLSASRPQDRQFILSSKKLLLSDSGFYLCACSIGRGGTYNEQFFGPGTRLTVL.

V gene TRBV18 combines with J gene TRBJ2-3; TRBD1 agrees at 8 bases. V was pared by 5 bases and J by 0 bases, with 4 bases of the junction left unmatched. The CDR3 has 15 residues. Germline CDR1 reads KGHSH; CDR2 reads LQKENI. DNA for the CDR3: TGTGCCAGCTCAACGGGACAGGTTAGCACAGATACGCAGTATTTT. Amino acids: CASSTGQVSTDTQYF.

CDR3 nucleotide sequence: TGTGCCAGATTACTTCTGGACAGAAACTATGGCTACACCTTC. As protein: CARLLLDRNYGYTF. The gene calls are TRBV28 and TRBJ1-2, with a possible D match to TRBD1 (6 bases). CDR1 MDHEN and CDR2 SYDVKM come from the germline V gene. The CDR3 consists of 14 residues. V was clipped by 9 bases and J by 2 bases, with 16 bases between them.

Only one count was recorded for this clone. The J gene is TRBJ2-7, the V gene TRBV7-2, with 8 bases identical to TRBD1. Trimming cost V 1 base and J 3 bases; bases outside gene matches: 5. Germline V lookup: CDR1 SGHTA, CDR2 FQGNSA. CDR3 length equals 15 residues. The CDR3 here is CASSLGTGSFYEQYF. Written as DNA, the CDR3 is TGTGCCAGCAGCTTAGGGACAGGGAGCTTCTACGAGCAGTACTTC.

The chain has TRBV7-9 and TRBJ2-7, with a possible D match to TRBD2 (5 bases). Looked up from germline, CDR1 is SEHNR and CDR2 is FQNEAQ (reference sequence). V lost 5 bases and J 6 bases, leaving 11 bases between the germline ends. CDR3 length: 12 residues. CDR3 in amino acids: CASSELVSEQYF. The CDR3 coding sequence is TGTGCCAGCAGCGAACTAGTAAGCGAGCAGTACTTC.

This chain links TRBV7-3 with TRBJ2-1; 10 bases are a match to TRBD1. Germline CDR1 and CDR2: SGHTA and FQGTGA. CDR3 length: 16 amino acids. V dropped 1 base and J dropped 8; count of bases not matched to a gene: 8. The CDR3 sequence: CASSLRGGTGAYEQFF. CDR3 sequence (DNA): TGTGCCAGCAGCTTAAGGGGCGGGACAGGGGCTTATGAGCAGTTCTTC.

Remarks on this clone: The sample contains more than one DNA sequence encoding this CDR3. The chain joins TRBV6-5 to TRBJ2-7; tentatively, D is TRBD2 (6 bases). Deletions cut 2 bases from V and 5 bases from J, with 10 bases between. CDR1 and CDR2 (germline): MNHEY, SVGAGI. This CDR3 comprises 13 residues. The CDR3 nucleotides are TGTGCCAGCAGTTACAGGACGGGGGACGAGCAGTACTTC. Encoded protein: CASSYRTGDEQYF.

The chain combines TRBV10-3 with TRBJ1-2; 8 bases are a match to TRBD1. The CDR3 extends over 14 amino acids. Trimming removed 3 bases from V and 3 bases from J; junction bases left unmatched: 3. CDR1 is ENHRY and CDR2 is SYGVKD in the germline V gene. CDR3 sequence: CAISDRGRDYGYTF. In nucleotides, the CDR3 is TGTGCCATCAGTGACAGGGGGCGCGACTATGGCTACACCTTC.

V gene TRBV5-1 combines with J gene TRBJ2-7, with D possibly TRBD2 on 5 matching bases. The CDR3 consists of 14 residues. Germline CDR1 is SGHRS and CDR2 is YFSETQ. V lost 3 bases and J lost 2, with 12 bases in between. The CDR3 reads CASSSDWRTYEQYF. CDR3 in DNA: TGCGCCAGCAGCTCGGACTGGCGGACCTACGAGCAGTACTTC.

Regarding this clone: The same CDR3 can be traced to other DNA sequences in this sample. The chain joins TRBV28 to TRBJ1-2; 8 bases map to TRBD1. The CDR3 extends over 13 amino acids. Trimming removed 8 bases from V and 5 bases from J; junction bases left unmatched: 7. CDR1 is MDHEN and CDR2 is SYDVKM in the germline V gene. CDR3 protein: CASRPGGRYGYTF. CDR3 DNA sequence: TGTGCCAGCCGTCCAGGGGGCCGTTATGGCTACACCTTC.

The chain uses TRBV7-9 and TRBJ2-1, with 11 bases matching TRBD2. With 5 bases clipped from V and 6 bases from J, the junction kept 9 bases outside the gene matches. The CDR3 consists of 16 residues. From germline, CDR1 is SEHNR and CDR2 FQNEAQ (reference sequence). The CDR3 DNA reads TGTGCCAGCAGCAGAACCGGGACTAGCGGACCCAATGAGCAGTTCTTC. Its translation is CASSRTGTSGPNEQFF.

CDR3 region: CASSLGASGSSDTQYF. In nucleotides, the CDR3 is TGCGCCAGCAGCTTGGGGGCTAGCGGGAGCTCAGATACGCAGTATTTT. The rearrangement uses TRBV5-1 and TRBJ2-3; 10 bases map to TRBD2. The CDR3 has 16 amino acids. Germline V gene sequence: CDR1 SGHRS, CDR2 YFSETQ. Losses at the gene ends were 0 bases for V and 4 bases for J; bases not matched to a gene: 5. The whole variable domain, remainder taken from reference TRBV5-1 and TRBJ2-3, is KAGVTQTPRYLIKTRGQQVTLSCSPISGHRSVSWYQQTPGQGLQFLFEYFSETQRNKGNFPGRFSGRQFSNSRSEMNVSTLELGDSALYLCASSLGASGSSDTQYFGPGTRLTVL.